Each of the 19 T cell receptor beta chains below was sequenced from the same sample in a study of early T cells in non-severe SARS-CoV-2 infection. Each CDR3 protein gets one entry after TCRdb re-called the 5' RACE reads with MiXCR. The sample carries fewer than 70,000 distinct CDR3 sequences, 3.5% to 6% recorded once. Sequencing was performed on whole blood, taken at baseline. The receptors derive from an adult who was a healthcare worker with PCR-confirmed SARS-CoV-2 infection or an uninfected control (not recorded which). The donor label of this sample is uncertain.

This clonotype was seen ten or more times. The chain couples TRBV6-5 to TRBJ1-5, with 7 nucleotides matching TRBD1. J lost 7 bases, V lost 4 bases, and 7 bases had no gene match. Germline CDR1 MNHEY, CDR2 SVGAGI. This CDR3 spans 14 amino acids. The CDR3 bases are TGTGCCAGCAGTTTTACAGGGGTGGGACAGCCCCAGCATTTT. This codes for CASSFTGVGQPQHF.

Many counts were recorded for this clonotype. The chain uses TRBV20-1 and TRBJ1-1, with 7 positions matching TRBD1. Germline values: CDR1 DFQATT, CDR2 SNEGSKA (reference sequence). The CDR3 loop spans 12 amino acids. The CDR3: CRPGGPNTEAFF. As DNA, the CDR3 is TGCAGACCAGGGGGTCCTAACACTGAAGCTTTCTTT.

CDR3 sequence: CASSPTDLGHTIYF. The CDR3 DNA reads as TGTGCCAGCAGCCCCACGGACCTGGGACACACCATATATTTT. The chain is built from TRBV3-1 and TRBJ1-3; TRBD1 might be the D (5 bases). There are 14 residues in the CDR3. Germline CDR1 and CDR2: LGHDT and YNNKEL (reference sequence). The germline V and J ends were trimmed by 4 bases and 8 bases, with 15 bases remaining between them.

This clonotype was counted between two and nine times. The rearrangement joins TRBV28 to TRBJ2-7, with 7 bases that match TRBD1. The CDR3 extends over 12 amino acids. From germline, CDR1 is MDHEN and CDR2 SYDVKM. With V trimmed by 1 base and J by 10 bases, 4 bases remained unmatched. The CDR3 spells CASSLFRQGQYF. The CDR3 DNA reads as TGTGCCAGCAGTTTATTCCGACAGGGTCAGTACTTC.

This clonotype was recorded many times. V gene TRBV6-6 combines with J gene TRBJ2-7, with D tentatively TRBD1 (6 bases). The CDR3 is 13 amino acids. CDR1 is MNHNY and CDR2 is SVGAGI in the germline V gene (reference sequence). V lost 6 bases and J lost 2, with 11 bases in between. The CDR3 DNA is TGTGCCAGCAGCCCTGACAGGACCTACGAGCAGTACTTC. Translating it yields CASSPDRTYEQYF.

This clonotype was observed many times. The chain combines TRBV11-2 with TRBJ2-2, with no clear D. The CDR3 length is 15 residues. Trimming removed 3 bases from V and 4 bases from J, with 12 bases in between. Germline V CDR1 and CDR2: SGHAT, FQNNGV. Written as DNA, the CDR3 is TGTGCCAGCAGCTTGAAGGGCATCAGCACCGGGGAGCTGTTTTTT. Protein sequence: CASSLKGISTGELFF.

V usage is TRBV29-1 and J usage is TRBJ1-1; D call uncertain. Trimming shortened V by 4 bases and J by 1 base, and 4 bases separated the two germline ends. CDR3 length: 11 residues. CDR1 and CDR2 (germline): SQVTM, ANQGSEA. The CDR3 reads CSVGENTEAFF. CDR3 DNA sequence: TGCAGCGTTGGGGAGAACACTGAAGCTTTCTTT.

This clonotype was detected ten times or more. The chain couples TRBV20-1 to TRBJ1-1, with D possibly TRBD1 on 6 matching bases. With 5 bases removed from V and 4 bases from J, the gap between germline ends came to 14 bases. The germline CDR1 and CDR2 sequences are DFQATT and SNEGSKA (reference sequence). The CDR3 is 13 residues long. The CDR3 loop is CSADRRGRTEAFF. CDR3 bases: TGCAGTGCTGATAGACGGGGGCGCACTGAAGCTTTCTTT.

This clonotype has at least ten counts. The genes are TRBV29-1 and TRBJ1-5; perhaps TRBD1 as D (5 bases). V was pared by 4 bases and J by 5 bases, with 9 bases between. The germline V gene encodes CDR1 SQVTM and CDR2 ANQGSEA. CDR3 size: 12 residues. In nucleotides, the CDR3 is TGCAGCGTTGTTTGGGGGGATCAGCCCCAGCATTTT. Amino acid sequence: CSVVWGDQPQHF.

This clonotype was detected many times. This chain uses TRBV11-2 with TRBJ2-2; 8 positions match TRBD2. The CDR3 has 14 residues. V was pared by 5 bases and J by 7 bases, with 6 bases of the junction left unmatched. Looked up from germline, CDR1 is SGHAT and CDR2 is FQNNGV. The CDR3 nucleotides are TGTGCCAGCAGCACGCCCGGGACTAGCGGGGAGCTGTTTTTT. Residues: CASSTPGTSGELFF.

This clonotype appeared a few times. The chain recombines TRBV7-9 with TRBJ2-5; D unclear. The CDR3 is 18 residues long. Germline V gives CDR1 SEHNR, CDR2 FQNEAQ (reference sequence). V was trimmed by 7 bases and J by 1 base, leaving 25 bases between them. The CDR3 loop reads CASTIYPGATRGQETQYF. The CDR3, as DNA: TGTGCCAGCACCATCTACCCCGGCGCCACCCGCGGCCAAGAGACCCAGTACTTC.

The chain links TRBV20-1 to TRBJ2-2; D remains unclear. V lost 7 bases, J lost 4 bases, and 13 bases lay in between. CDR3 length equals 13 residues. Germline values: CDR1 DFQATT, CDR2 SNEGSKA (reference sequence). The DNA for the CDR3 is TGCAGTGTCCCGGCGCGGTCCACCGGGGAGCTGTTTTTT. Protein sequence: CSVPARSTGELFF.

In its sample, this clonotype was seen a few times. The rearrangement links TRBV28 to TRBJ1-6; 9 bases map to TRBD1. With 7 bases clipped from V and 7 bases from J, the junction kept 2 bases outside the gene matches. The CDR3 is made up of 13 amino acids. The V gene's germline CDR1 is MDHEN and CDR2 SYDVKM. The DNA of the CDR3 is TGTGCCAGCACCGGACAGGGGAATTCACCCCTCCACTTT. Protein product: CASTGQGNSPLHF.

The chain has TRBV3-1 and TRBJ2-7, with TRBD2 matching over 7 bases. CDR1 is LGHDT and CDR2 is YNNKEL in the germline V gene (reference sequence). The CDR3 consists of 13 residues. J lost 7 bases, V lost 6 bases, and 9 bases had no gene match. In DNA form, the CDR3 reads TGTGCCAGCAGAGATCCTTATAGCGGGGAGCAGTACTTC. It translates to CASRDPYSGEQYF.

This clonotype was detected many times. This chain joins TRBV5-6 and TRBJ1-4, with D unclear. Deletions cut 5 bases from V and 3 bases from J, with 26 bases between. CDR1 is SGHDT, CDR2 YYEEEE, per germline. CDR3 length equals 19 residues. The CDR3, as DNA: TGTGCCAGCAGTTATCTCGGAGTGGGGTCCCTCACGGCTAATGAAAAACTGTTTTTT. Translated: CASSYLGVGSLTANEKLFF.

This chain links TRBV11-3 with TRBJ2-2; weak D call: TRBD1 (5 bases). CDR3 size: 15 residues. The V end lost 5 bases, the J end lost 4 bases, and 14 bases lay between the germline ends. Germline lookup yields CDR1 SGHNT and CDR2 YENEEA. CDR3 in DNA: TGTGCCAGCAGCCAGGACACCGCCTCCACCGGGGAGCTGTTTTTT. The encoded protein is CASSQDTASTGELFF.

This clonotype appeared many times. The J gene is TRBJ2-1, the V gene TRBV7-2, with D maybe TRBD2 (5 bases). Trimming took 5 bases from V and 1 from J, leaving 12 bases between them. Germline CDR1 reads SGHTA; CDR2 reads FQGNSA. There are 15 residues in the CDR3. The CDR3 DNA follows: TGTGCCAGCAGCCCTACTAGTTCGTCCTACAATGAGCAGTTCTTC. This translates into CASSPTSSSYNEQFF.

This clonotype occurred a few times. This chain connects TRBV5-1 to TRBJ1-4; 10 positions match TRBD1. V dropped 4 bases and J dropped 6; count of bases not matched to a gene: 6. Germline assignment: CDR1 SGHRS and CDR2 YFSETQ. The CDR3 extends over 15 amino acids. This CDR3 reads CASSPEGQGYEKLFF. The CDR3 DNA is TGCGCCAGCAGCCCGGAGGGACAGGGGTATGAAAAACTGTTTTTT.

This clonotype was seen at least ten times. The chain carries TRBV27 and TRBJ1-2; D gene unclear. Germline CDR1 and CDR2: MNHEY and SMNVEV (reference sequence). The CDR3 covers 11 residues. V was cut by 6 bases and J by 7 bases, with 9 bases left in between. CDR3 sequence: CASRIGSGYTF. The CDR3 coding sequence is TGTGCCAGCAGGATTGGTAGTGGCTACACCTTC.